The clone carrying this T cell receptor beta chain was counted ten times or more. As yet, its antigen is unknown. TCRdb ran MiXCR on the 5' RACE reads and lists one entry per CDR3 protein. The sample carries 25,000 or so distinct CDR3 sequences, about 3.3% recorded once. Documented time point: sample taken at primary tumor resection. From tumor, nontumor lung or frozen PBMC, whole RNA was taken unsorted for sequencing. A total of approximately 75 untreated early-stage non-small cell lung cancer patients served as donors. This entry is derived from a study of spatial heterogeneity in lung cancer. Background on the study: Each unique TCR and UMI combination was seen more than ten times on average in raw reads. Study-level points and caveats: Ubiquitous, expanded tumor-derived TCRs were more frequently observed in blood at resection than at follow-up.

Trimming cost V 4 bases and J 3 bases; bases outside gene matches: 5. The CDR3 has 15 residues. CDR1 is DFQATT, CDR2 SNEGSKA, per germline (reference sequence). This TCR was recovered from a female donor with early-stage non-small cell lung cancer. The sequencing used PBMCs, collected at surgery. The rearrangement uses TRBV20-1 and TRBJ2-2, with TRBD2 identical over 10 bases. The DNA of the CDR3 is TGCAGTGCTACCGCCGGGACTAGCGACACCGGGGAGCTGTTTTTT. Translating gives CSATAGTSDTGELFF.